Below, 9 T cell receptor beta chains from the same sample are listed, as sequenced in a study of early T cells in non-severe SARS-CoV-2 infection. TCRdb reprocessed the 5' RACE reads with MiXCR, giving one entry per CDR3 protein. Among about 84,000 distinct CDR3 sequences listed, around an eighth were seen once. Sequencing input: whole blood. Receptor source: an adult who was a healthcare worker with PCR-confirmed SARS-CoV-2 infection or an uninfected control (not recorded which).

The V and J genes are TRBV20-1 and TRBJ2-1; weak D call: TRBD2 (5 bases). V lost 0 bases and J lost 4, with 10 bases in between. The CDR3 loop spans 14 amino acids. Germline lookup yields CDR1 DFQATT and CDR2 SNEGSKA (reference sequence). The CDR3 sequence: CSARDRRSYNEQFF. CDR3 nucleotide sequence: TGCAGTGCTAGAGACCGGAGGTCGTACAATGAGCAGTTCTTC.

This clonotype was observed a handful of times. This rearrangement joins TRBV9 to TRBJ2-1; either TRBD1 or TRBD2 may supply D (5 bases each). V lost 4 bases and J lost 6, with 20 bases in between. Germline assignment: CDR1 SGDLS and CDR2 YYNGEE. This CDR3 has 16 amino acids. In nucleotides, the CDR3 is TGTGCCAGCAGCTTCAGGACCCGAGGGGCTGTCAATGAGCAGTTCTTC. It translates to CASSFRTRGAVNEQFF. Looking up the rest from reference TRBV9 and TRBJ2-1 gives the full variable domain: DSGVTQTPKHLITATGQRVTLRCSPRSGDLSVYWYQQSLDQGLQFLIQYYNGEERAKGNILERFSAQQFPDLHSELNLSSLELGDSALYFCASSFRTRGAVNEQFFGPGTRLTVL.

This clonotype was detected many times. This rearrangement joins TRBV20-1 to TRBJ2-1; D may correspond to TRBD1 or TRBD2 (6 bases each). There are 14 residues in the CDR3. Germline V gives CDR1 DFQATT, CDR2 SNEGSKA (reference sequence). The ends were cut back, 7 bases at V and 2 bases at J, with 15 bases in the middle. The CDR3 is CSVGGGKTYNEQFF. CDR3 in DNA: TGCAGTGTCGGAGGGGGAAAGACCTACAATGAGCAGTTCTTC.

This clonotype was counted only a few times. V is TRBV18 and J is TRBJ2-2; D unresolved. The CDR3 spans 16 residues. The germline V and J ends were trimmed by 6 bases and 0 bases, with 14 bases remaining between them. Germline V CDR1 and CDR2: KGHSH, LQKENI. CDR3 in amino acids: CASSTDRDSNTGELFF. CDR3 sequence (DNA): TGTGCCAGCTCCACCGATAGGGATTCGAACACCGGGGAGCTGTTTTTT.

This clonotype has a count of ten or more. The genes are TRBV7-9 and TRBJ1-2, with 8 bases aligning to TRBD1. This CDR3 is 15 amino acids long. CDR1 is SEHNR and CDR2 is FQNEAQ in the germline V gene (reference sequence). Trimming took 5 bases from V and 0 from J; bases not matched to a gene: 5. Here the CDR3 reads CASSRQGAANYGYTF. Here the CDR3 DNA reads TGTGCCAGCAGCCGCCAGGGGGCGGCTAACTATGGCTACACCTTC.

This clonotype was counted at least ten times. The chain is built from TRBV5-1 and TRBJ2-2, with TRBD2 matching over 9 bases. The CDR3 spans 15 residues. Germline lookup yields CDR1 SGHRS and CDR2 YFSETQ. V lost 0 bases, J lost 4 bases, and 1 base stayed unmatched. The CDR3 DNA reads TGCGCCAGCAGCTTGGCTAGCGGGACCACCGGGGAGCTGTTTTTT. It yields the protein CASSLASGTTGELFF.

Here the CDR3 reads CASSYRGYNEQFF. CDR3 bases: TGTGCCAGCAGCTACCGGGGGTACAATGAGCAGTTCTTC. The chain combines TRBV11-3 with TRBJ2-1, with a weak D call TRBD2 (6 bases). Germline V gene data show CDR1 as SGHNT and CDR2 as YENEEA. The CDR3 totals 13 residues. The V gene lost 4 bases and the J gene lost 4 bases, with 8 bases spanning the gap.

This clonotype was counted ten times or more. The rearrangement joins TRBV20-1 to TRBJ2-3, with D perhaps TRBD2 (6 bases). The CDR3 extends over 12 amino acids. V lost 4 bases to trimming and J lost 3 bases, with 8 bases between them. The germline CDR1 and CDR2 sequences are DFQATT and SNEGSKA (reference sequence). The CDR3 bases are TGCAGTGCTACACGGGAGACAGATACGCAGTATTTT. It encodes CSATRETDTQYF.

This clonotype was picked up a small number of times. One junction end does not reproduce the germline sequence, and a read error may be involved. The chain employs TRBV11-2 and TRBJ2-7; 9 positions agree with TRBD1. CDR1 is SGHAT and CDR2 is FQNNGV in the germline V gene. The CDR3 spans 14 residues. CDR3 residues: CTSSKTGGKYEQYF. As DNA, the CDR3 is TGTACCAGCAGCAAAACAGGGGGCAAATACGAGCAGTACTTC.